The 23 T cell receptor beta chains below come from one sample, sequenced in a study of T cells in Graves' hyperthyroidism and ophthalmopathy. RNA transcripts gave rise to amplified TCR beta CDR3 regions. Primed by the HTBI set, a first-round RT-PCR was run on the TCR CDR3. TCRdb reprocessed the multiplex PCR reads via MiXCR and lists one record per CDR3 protein. The sample holds 500,000 to 600,000 distinct CDR3 sequences; approximately 44% are singletons and the top ten take around 17%. Sequencing was done on a sample of peripheral blood or thyroid tissue (not recorded which). These receptors were collected from an adult woman with Graves' disease, either hyperthyroidism or ophthalmopathy (not recorded which).

The genes are TRBV20-1 and TRBJ2-2, with D possibly matching TRBD1 (6 bases). The germline gives CDR1 DFQATT, CDR2 SNEGSKA (reference sequence). The CDR3 has 14 residues. V was trimmed by 4 bases and J by 4 bases, leaving 13 bases between them. DNA of the CDR3: TGCAGTGCTACCCCCGGGACAACCACCGGGGAGCTGTTTTTT. Amino acid sequence: CSATPGTTTGELFF.

As to this clonotype: This clone may be a read error of a much larger clone one base away. J is TRBJ2-7 and V is TRBV6-5; D is unresolved. Germline V gene sequence: CDR1 MNHEY, CDR2 SVGAGI. There are 15 residues in the CDR3. Trimming cost V 4 bases and J 4 bases, with 17 bases left between them. The CDR3 sequence: CASSFSYGRPYEQYF. In DNA form, the CDR3 reads TGTGCCAGCAGTTTCTCCTACGGACGCCCTTACGAGCAGTACTTC.

The rearrangement uses TRBV9 and TRBJ1-6, with D possibly matching TRBD1 (5 bases). Germline loops: CDR1 SGDLS, CDR2 YYNGEE. The CDR3 is made up of 14 amino acids. V lost 4 bases, J lost 10 bases, and 15 bases lay in between. The CDR3 bases are TGTGCCAGCAGCCCTCGGGACGTCTACTCACCCCTCCACTTT. This translates into CASSPRDVYSPLHF.

The V and J genes are TRBV29-1 and TRBJ1-2; tentatively, D is TRBD1 (6 bases). Looked up from germline, CDR1 is SQVTM and CDR2 is ANQGSEA. The CDR3 sequence is 13 residues long. Trimming cost V 8 bases and J 6 bases, with 19 bases left between them. The CDR3 loop reads CSSDSVTGNGYTF. The DNA for the CDR3 is TGCAGCAGTGACTCGGTAACAGGGAATGGCTACACCTTC.

In this sample, this clonotype turned up once. J is TRBJ1-5 and V is TRBV6-5, with D tentatively TRBD1 (6 bases). Trimming removed 7 bases from V and 3 bases from J, with 10 bases in between. Germline-derived CDR1 and CDR2 are MNHEY and SVGAGI. The CDR3 is made up of 13 amino acids. For the CDR3, the DNA is TGTGCCAGCACTGGGGGCATCAATCAGCCCCAGCATTTT. Its protein is CASTGGINQPQHF.

This clonotype was seen at least ten times. The rearrangement links TRBV7-8 to TRBJ1-3; D unclear. This CDR3 spans 12 amino acids. Germline values: CDR1 SGHVS, CDR2 FQNEAQ. V lost 3 bases, J lost 5 bases, and 5 bases lay in between. CDR3 nucleotides: TGTGCCAGCAGCTTTTCGAGAAACACCATATATTTT. Its protein product is CASSFSRNTIYF.

This clonotype was counted many times. This rearrangement joins TRBV15 to TRBJ1-2, with TRBD1 as a possible D gene (6 bases). V was clipped by 3 bases and J by 4 bases, with 12 bases between them. Germline lookup yields CDR1 LNHNV and CDR2 YYDKDF (reference sequence). This CDR3 spans 14 amino acids. CDR3 DNA: TGTGCCACCAGCAGGGACAGACGCTTCTATGGCTACACCTTC. Translation: CATSRDRRFYGYTF.

Points on this clonotype: A single base separates this from a much larger clone, so it may be a read error. The gene calls are TRBV6-5 and TRBJ1-5; 7 bases agree with TRBD1. In germline, CDR1 is MNHEY, CDR2 SVGAGI. The CDR3 sequence is 17 residues long. The DNA for the CDR3 is TGTGCCATCAGTTACCAACACAGAGGGGGCGCCGGTCAGCCCCAGCATTTT. Translation gives CAISYQHRGGAGQPQHF.

Details on this clonotype: This may stem from a read error, because a much larger clone lies one nucleotide away. The V call is TRBV29-1, the J call TRBJ1-1; 7 nucleotides line up with TRBD1. The length of the CDR3 is 13 residues. In germline, CDR1 is SQVTM, CDR2 ANQGSEA. In DNA, the CDR3 is TGCCGCGCCTTGGGACAGCTGAACACTGAAGCTTTCTTT. Amino acids: CRALGQLNTEAFF.

This chain joins TRBV7-3 and TRBJ1-6; D unclear. The germline V gene has CDR1 SGHTA and CDR2 FQGTGA. The V end lost 1 base, the J end lost 1 base, and 8 bases lay between the germline ends. CDR3 size: 16 residues. The CDR3 protein is CASSLKRDSYNSPLHF. CDR3 DNA sequence: TGTGCCAGCAGCTTAAAGCGTGATTCCTATAATTCACCCCTCCACTTT. The whole variable domain, remainder taken from reference TRBV7-3 and TRBJ1-6, is GAGVSQTPSNKVTEKGKYVELRCDPISGHTALYWYRQSLGQGPEFLIYFQGTGAADDSGLPNDRFFAVRPEGSVSTLKIQRTERGDSAVYLCASSLKRDSYNSPLHFGNGTRLTVT.

This sequence joins TRBV9 and TRBJ1-1, with D possibly matching TRBD1 (5 bases). Trimming left V 3 bases short and J 6 bases short, with 9 bases between. The CDR3 runs to 12 residues. CDR1 and CDR2 (germline): SGDLS, YYNGEE. The DNA of the CDR3 is TGTGCCAGCAGCGCCGGGACTCCTGAAGCTTTCTTT. Translating it yields CASSAGTPEAFF.

This clonotype was counted only a few times. Here the CDR3 reads CAWSPKGNSPLHF. The DNA for the CDR3 is TGTGCCTGGAGCCCAAAGGGAAATTCACCCCTCCACTTT. V gene TRBV30 combines with J gene TRBJ1-6; D call uncertain. The CDR3 has 13 amino acids. V was clipped by 3 bases and J by 7 bases, with 10 bases between them. Germline CDR1 reads GTSNPN; CDR2 reads SVGIG (reference sequence).

This clonotype was detected ten times or more. The chain recombines TRBV15 with TRBJ1-2, with unresolved D. Germline V gene lookup returns CDR1 LNHNV and CDR2 YYDKDF (reference sequence). Trimming took 0 bases from V and 8 from J, leaving 13 bases between them. This CDR3 contains 14 residues. The CDR3 reads CATSRDLSSTGYTF. CDR3 nucleotide sequence: TGTGCCACCAGCAGAGATCTCTCGAGCACGGGCTACACCTTC.

About this clonotype itself: At one end, the junction sequence differs from germline, possibly due to a read error. This sequence joins TRBV11-2 and TRBJ2-7; D unresolved. The CDR3 has 14 residues. Germline V gene lookup returns CDR1 SGHAT and CDR2 FQNNGV. This chain's CDR3 is CARSLDGRNYEQYF. Written as DNA, the CDR3 is TGCGCCAGGAGCTTAGATGGACGGAACTACGAGCAGTACTTC.

This clonotype has more than one count but fewer than ten. The genes are TRBV6-5 and TRBJ2-2; TRBD2 aligns across 9 bases. J gave up 5 bases and V 2 bases, and 6 bases lay outside the gene matches. The CDR3 has 16 residues. Germline values: CDR1 MNHEY, CDR2 SVGAGI. The CDR3 nucleotides are TGTGCCAGCAGTTACGGCGCTAGCGGGGCTACCGGGGAGCTGTTTTTT. Protein sequence: CASSYGASGATGELFF.

Many counts were recorded for this clonotype. The chain couples TRBV15 to TRBJ1-1, with D possibly being TRBD1 (5 bases). The germline CDR1 and CDR2 sequences are LNHNV and YYDKDF (reference sequence). The CDR3 extends over 12 amino acids. V lost 8 bases to trimming and J lost 4 bases, with 11 bases between them. The CDR3 loop is CATGGRSTEAFF. In DNA, the CDR3 is TGTGCCACCGGGGGACGAAGCACTGAAGCTTTCTTT.

The chain's CDR3 is CARRKYDTPYSYYEQYF. The CDR3 nucleotides read TGTGCCAGGAGAAAATATGACACACCCTATAGCTACTACGAGCAGTACTTC. The J gene is TRBJ2-7, the V gene TRBV7-8; D is uncertain. V was clipped by 9 bases and J by 3 bases, with 27 bases between them. Germline-derived CDR1 and CDR2 are SGHVS and FQNEAQ. The CDR3 covers 17 residues.

This clonotype showed up many times. This chain joins TRBV3-1 and TRBJ2-7; D ambiguous. CDR1 is LGHDT and CDR2 is YNNKEL in the germline V gene (reference sequence). V was clipped by 1 base and J by 4 bases, with 11 bases between them. The CDR3 has 14 amino acids. In DNA form, the CDR3 reads TGTGCCAGCAGCCAAGCCTACAGCAAGTACGAGCAGTACTTC. This encodes CASSQAYSKYEQYF.

With respect to this clonotype: One base away lies a much larger clone, so this may be a sequencing read error. The rearrangement links TRBV7-3 to TRBJ2-7; 13 bases are a match to TRBD2. The CDR3 extends over 17 amino acids. The germline V gene has CDR1 SGHTA and CDR2 FQGTGA. The DNA of the CDR3 is TGCGCCAGCAGCCAAGAATCGGGAGGACTAGCGGGAGTGGAGCAGTACTTC. It yields the protein CASSQESGGLAGVEQYF.

In its sample, this clonotype was seen once. The chain links TRBV7-2 to TRBJ2-7, with D maybe TRBD2 (6 bases). The V gene's germline CDR1 is SGHTA and CDR2 FQGNSA. CDR3 length: 14 amino acids. Trimming stripped 3 bases from V and 3 bases from J, with 12 bases between. Here the CDR3 reads CASSFPLGGYEQYF. CDR3 sequence (DNA): TGTGCCAGCAGCTTCCCCTTGGGGGGCTACGAGCAGTACTTC.

DNA for the CDR3: TGTGCCATCACTGGACTAGCGGGAGCCGGCGAGCAGTACTTC. Its translation is CAITGLAGAGEQYF. The gene calls are TRBV10-3 and TRBJ2-7, with TRBD2 matching 13 bases. Germline V gene data show CDR1 as ENHRY and CDR2 as SYGVKD. The V segment lost 7 bases and the J segment 6 bases; nucleotides outside the gene matches: 6. This CDR3 has 14 residues.

In this sample, this clonotype turned up once. The V gene is TRBV15, the J gene TRBJ1-5; the D gene is possibly TRBD1 (6 bases). Trimming took off 3 bases at V and 4 bases at J, with 13 bases between the two ends. Germline lookup yields CDR1 LNHNV and CDR2 YYDKDF (reference sequence). The CDR3 is 15 amino acids. The CDR3 here is CATSSGETGNQPQHF. The CDR3 region has the DNA TGTGCCACCAGCAGTGGGGAAACAGGGAATCAGCCCCAGCATTTT. Supplemented by reference TRBV15 and TRBJ1-5, the full variable domain reads DAMVIQNPRYQVTQFGKPVTLSCSQTLNHNVMYWYQQKSSQAPKLLFHYYDKDFNNEADTPDNFQSRRPNTSFCFLDIRSPGLGDTAMYLCATSSGETGNQPQHFGDGTRLSIL.

This clonotype came up a few times. V and J are TRBV27 and TRBJ1-2, with a possible D match to TRBD1 (6 bases). Trimming left V 4 bases short and J 4 bases short, with 16 bases between. The CDR3 totals 15 residues. From germline, CDR1 is MNHEY and CDR2 SMNVEV (reference sequence). The CDR3 DNA sequence: TGTGCCAGCAGTTCCGAGTATAGGGGGTCCTATGGCTACACCTTC. Its protein product is CASSSEYRGSYGYTF.